The 23 T cell receptor beta chains given below trace back to one sample, sequenced in a study of blood T cell repertoires in COVID-19. Sequencing was performed with immunoSEQ multiplex PCR; in TCRdb, only in-frame clones are kept and a portion is missing. Of some 270,000 clones listed, around 85% are singletons. The sequencing input was PBMCs or T cells enriched from blood (not recorded which). These receptors were taken from a woman aged 50 to 60 with acute COVID-19.

This clone was seen a few times. The J gene is TRBJ1-5, the V gene TRBV3-1 (or the pseudogene TRBV3-2), with a possible D match to TRBD1 (5 bases). Trimming took 3 bases from V and 3 from J, leaving 18 bases between them. The CDR3 is 17 amino acids. Germline V gene data show CDR1 as LGHDT and CDR2 as YNNKEL (reference sequence). The CDR3 here is CASSQGGHGNFNQPQHF. The CDR3 region has the DNA TGTGCCAGCAGCCAGGGAGGACACGGGAATTTCAATCAGCCCCAGCATTTT.

The V and J genes are TRBV13 and TRBJ1-6; D is unclear. CDR1 and CDR2 from the germline V gene are PRHDT and FYEKMQ (reference sequence). The CDR3 loop spans 12 amino acids. Trimming took 8 bases from V and 9 from J, leaving 11 bases between them. The CDR3 here is CASRARGSPLHF. CDR3 DNA: TGTGCCAGCCGAGCGCGGGGTTCACCCCTCCACTTT.

This clone was found a few times. The chain employs TRBV19 and TRBJ1-2; D remains unclear. The CDR3 is 15 residues long. Germline-derived CDR1 and CDR2 are LNHDA and SQIVND (reference sequence). V was shortened by 8 bases and J by 4 bases, with 20 bases between the two germline ends. CDR3 coding DNA: TGTGCCAGTTCAGTCGCGGCATCTCGTCTCTATGGCTACACCTTC. This translates into CASSVAASRLYGYTF.

The genes are TRBV20-1 and TRBJ2-5; maybe TRBD2 (6 bases). Trimming stripped 3 bases from V and 5 bases from J, with 13 bases between. Per the germline V gene, CDR1 is DFQATT and CDR2 is SNEGSKA (reference sequence). The CDR3 has 13 residues. CDR3 region: CSASLIGRETQYF. The CDR3 DNA follows: TGCAGTGCTAGTTTGATAGGGAGGGAGACCCAGTACTTC.

DNA of the CDR3: TGCAGCGTTGGACAGGGGGCTAACTATGGCTACACCTTC. Protein sequence: CSVGQGANYGYTF. The chain joins TRBV29-1 to TRBJ1-2; 9 positions agree with TRBD1. V shed 4 bases and J 0 bases; nucleotides not matched to a gene: 0. The germline V gene encodes CDR1 SQVTM and CDR2 ANQGSEA. The CDR3 runs 13 residues.

The chain combines TRBV10-2 with TRBJ1-5; 7 bases are a match to TRBD1. The CDR3 runs 15 residues. Germline V CDR1 and CDR2: WSHSY, SAAADI. The V and J ends lost 6 bases and 0 bases, in that order; junction bases with no gene match: 5. The CDR3 DNA follows: TGCGCCAGCAGGGGGAACAGGGGTAGCAATCAGCCCCAGCATTTT. As protein: CASRGNRGSNQPQHF.

The rearrangement uses TRBV4-3 and TRBJ1-4; D is unclear. CDR1 LGHNA and CDR2 YSLEER come from the germline V gene. Trimming cost V 1 base and J 2 bases, with 8 bases left between them. The CDR3 covers 15 residues. CDR3 amino acids: CASSQGGITNEKLFF. The CDR3 region has the DNA TGCGCCAGCAGCCAAGGCGGGATCACTAATGAAAAACTGTTTTTT.

This rearrangement joins TRBV30 to TRBJ2-6; a possible D gene is TRBD2 (6 bases). The V gene's germline CDR1 is GTSNPN and CDR2 SVGIG (reference sequence). This CDR3 has 19 residues. V dropped 4 bases and J dropped 0 bases, with 22 bases sitting between them. In DNA form, the CDR3 reads TGTGCCTGGAATCGGAGGGGTAGCGGTCGTCCCTCTGGGGCCAACGTCCTGACTTTC. Residues: CAWNRRGSGRPSGANVLTF.

The CDR3 DNA is TGTGCCAGCAGCGCGGGACTAGTCAATGAGCAGTTCTTC. It yields the protein CASSAGLVNEQFF. The chain joins TRBV12-3 or TRBV12-4 to TRBJ2-1, with 8 bases that match TRBD2. V trimming: 6 bases; J trimming: 6 bases; junction bases outside the gene matches: 4. The CDR3 loop spans 13 amino acids.

The chain links TRBV10-3 to TRBJ2-7; TRBD2 is a possible D gene (6 bases). Trimming took 6 bases from V and 0 from J, leaving 12 bases between them. The CDR3 is 14 amino acids. Germline CDR1 ENHRY, CDR2 SYGVKD. CDR3 sequence reads: CAISSSGSSYEQYF. DNA for the CDR3: TGTGCCATCAGCTCCTCCGGGAGCTCCTACGAGCAGTACTTC.

The genes are TRBV27 and TRBJ1-5; TRBD1 matches 7 bases. Germline V gene sequence: CDR1 MNHEY, CDR2 SMNVEV (reference sequence). With V trimmed by 1 base and J by 7 bases, 13 bases remained unmatched. The CDR3 has 17 residues. The chain's CDR3 is CASSLFPTGLRGQPQHF. CDR3 bases: TGTGCCAGCAGTTTATTCCCGACAGGGCTCAGGGGGCAGCCCCAGCATTTT.

The chain is built from TRBV30 and TRBJ1-4; D might be TRBD1 (6 bases). This CDR3 contains 14 residues. Germline CDR1 reads GTSNPN; CDR2 reads SVGIG (reference sequence). V shed 4 bases and J shed 8 bases, with 17 bases lying between them. Here the CDR3 DNA reads TGTGCCTGGACCCTGGACAGTCCCGGGGAAAAACTGTTTTTT. Translating it yields CAWTLDSPGEKLFF.

The gene calls are TRBV6-2 or TRBV6-3 and TRBJ2-1, with 11 bases lining up with TRBD2. The germline CDR1 and CDR2 sequences are MNHEY and SVGEGT. V shed 6 bases, J shed 9 bases, and the junction held 10 bases outside the gene matches. The CDR3 length is 15 residues. CDR3 amino acids: CASSKIAGGWSEQFF. The CDR3 DNA follows: TGTGCCAGCAGCAAAATAGCGGGGGGGTGGAGTGAGCAGTTCTTC.

The chain carries TRBV7-2 and TRBJ1-4, with a possible D match to TRBD1 (5 bases). The V and J ends lost 1 base and 6 bases respectively, with 6 bases between them. Germline-derived CDR1 and CDR2 are SGHTA and FQGNSA. The CDR3 loop spans 13 amino acids. The CDR3 DNA reads TGTGCCAGCAGCTTAGGGGGCTATGAAAAACTGTTTTTT. Protein: CASSLGGYEKLFF.

V and J are TRBV18 and TRBJ1-1, with D hard to call. Trimming shortened V by 2 bases and J by 1 base, and 11 bases separated the two germline ends. The germline gives CDR1 KGHSH, CDR2 LQKENI. The CDR3 extends over 15 amino acids. The CDR3 region is CASSPRLVENTEAFF. Written as DNA, the CDR3 is TGTGCCAGCTCACCAAGATTAGTTGAGAACACTGAAGCTTTCTTT.

This rearrangement joins TRBV29-1 to TRBJ1-1, with D possibly TRBD1 on 5 matching bases. CDR1 SQVTM and CDR2 ANQGSEA come from the germline V gene. With 4 bases removed from V and 5 bases from J, the gap between germline ends came to 17 bases. The CDR3 is made up of 14 amino acids. The CDR3 nucleotides read TGCAGCGTTGCGGGCAGGGTGAAAGGTACTGAAGCTTTCTTT. Translation gives CSVAGRVKGTEAFF.

V usage is TRBV6-5 and J usage is TRBJ2-3; D uncertain. Germline V gene data show CDR1 as MNHEY and CDR2 as SVGAGI. The CDR3 consists of 14 residues. V gave up 0 bases and J gave up 6 bases, with 10 bases separating them. For the CDR3, the DNA is TGTGCCAGCAGTTACTCGAGGCAGCGTGATACGCAGTATTTT. Translating it yields CASSYSRQRDTQYF.

The J gene is TRBJ1-6, the V gene TRBV2, with 9 bases fitting TRBD1. The length of the CDR3 is 15 residues. The junction had 11 bases not matched to a gene; V was cut back by 6 bases and J by 11 bases. The germline V gene encodes CDR1 SNHLY and CDR2 FYNNEI. The CDR3 spells CASRAKGQGTPPLHF. Here the CDR3 DNA reads TGTGCCAGCAGAGCCAAGGGACAGGGAACTCCACCCCTCCACTTT.

This clone occurred many times. The chain couples TRBV2 to TRBJ1-2; D gene uncertain. The CDR3 length is 14 residues. Germline values: CDR1 SNHLY, CDR2 FYNNEI. With 3 bases removed from V and 4 bases from J, the gap between germline ends came to 12 bases. The CDR3: CASSDRRLTYGYTF. CDR3 DNA sequence: TGTGCCAGCAGTGATAGGAGGTTAACCTATGGCTACACCTTC.

The chain combines TRBV21-1 with TRBJ1-1; TRBD1 reflects the table's D call only, with no check against the DNA. TRBV21-1 corresponds to a pseudogene. The CDR3 loop spans 8 amino acids. This CDR3 is CGHTEAFF. Here the CDR3 DNA reads TGTGGGCACACTGAAGCTTTCTTT.

The chain recombines TRBV5-1 with TRBJ2-6; possible D gene TRBD1, 5 bases. This CDR3 is built from 16 residues. V was clipped by 1 base and J by 0 bases, with 8 bases between them. Germline CDR1 reads SGHRS; CDR2 reads YFSETQ. CDR3 amino acids: CASSLRTFSGANVLTF. The CDR3 nucleotides are TGCGCCAGCAGCTTGAGGACATTCTCTGGGGCCAACGTCCTGACTTTC.

As regards this clone: This specimen includes other DNA sequences encoding the same CDR3. The chain has TRBV30 and TRBJ1-1; 12 positions agree with TRBD1. The CDR3 length is 15 residues. Germline-derived CDR1 and CDR2 are GTSNPN and SVGIG (reference sequence). The J segment lost 5 bases and the V segment lost 0 bases, leaving 4 bases of the junction unmatched. This CDR3 reads CAWSVLGQGATEAFF. Written as DNA, the CDR3 is TGTGCCTGGAGTGTTCTGGGACAGGGGGCGACTGAAGCTTTCTTT. Combining the CDR3 with reference TRBV30 and TRBJ1-1 gives the whole variable domain SQTIHQWPATLVQPVGSPLSLECTVEGTSNPNLYWYRQAAGRGLQLLFYSVGIGQISSEVPQNLSASRPQDRQFILSSKKLLLSDSGFYLCAWSVLGQGATEAFFGQGTRLTVV.

This clone was recorded once. The J gene is TRBJ2-3, the V gene TRBV6-6; TRBD2 agrees at 12 bases. The V gene end was trimmed by 6 bases and the J gene end by 5 bases; junction bases not matched to a gene: 6. Germline CDR1 reads MNHNY; CDR2 reads SVGAGI (reference sequence). There are 15 residues in the CDR3. In DNA, the CDR3 is TGTGCCAGCAGGATTCTAGCGGGGGGGGGAGATACGCAGTATTTT. Translation: CASRILAGGGDTQYF.